This T cell receptor beta chain was obtained from a study of neoadjuvant nivolumab and ipilimumab in lung cancer. Study summary: The combination arm added day-1 ipilimumab 1 mg/kg to nivolumab 3 mg/kg on days 1, 15, 29.

Study-wide findings and caveats: Blood richness before therapy tracked richness in tumors resected after neoadjuvant therapy. Compared with tumor-adjacent uninvolved lung, resected tumors showed greater richness and clonality. From pretherapy to surgery, tumor richness and clonality rose with dual therapy.

Germline-derived CDR1 and CDR2 are SGHAT and FQNNGV. The CDR3 runs 15 residues. With 5 bases clipped from V and 7 bases from J, the junction kept 12 bases outside the gene matches. About this clone itself: Its cognate antigen is unknown.

TCRdb's copy holds only in-frame clones and misses some; the assay was immunoSEQ multiplex PCR. The sample records more than 10,000 clones, nearly 70% being singletons. The sequenced sample was peripheral blood, obtained after neoadjuvant nivolumab, alone or with ipilimumab, at or shortly before surgery. The genes are TRBV11-2 and TRBJ2-7; 9 nucleotides align to TRBD1. This TCR was sampled from an adult with non-small cell lung cancer. The CDR3 here is CASSPSGTGRGEQYF. The CDR3 nucleotides are TGTGCCAGCAGCCCTTCCGGGACAGGGCGTGGAGAGCAGTACTTC. Looking up the rest from reference TRBV11-2 and TRBJ2-7 gives the full variable domain: EAGVAQSPRYKIIEKRQSVAFWCNPISGHATLYWYQQILGQGPKLLIQFQNNGVVDDSQLPKDRFSAERLKGVDSTLKIQPAKLEDSAVYLCASSPSGTGRGEQYFGPGTRLTVT.